The clone carrying this TCR beta chain was observed a handful of times. As yet, its antigen is unknown. The sample comes from a study of beta chain features in type 1 diabetes. Trimming took 5 bases from V and 4 from J; bases not matched to a gene: 10. This CDR3 contains 15 residues. Germline V lookup: CDR1 MNHEY, CDR2 SMNVEV (reference sequence). The sequenced template was cDNA made from the entire isolated RNA. The table came from immunoSEQ multiplex PCR; TCRdb's copy has only in-frame clones and leaves some out. The table has a few hundred thousand clones, 13% seen once; the top ten hold about 0.015%. Study-wide results and caveats: Significant though moderate, a shortening of TCRB CDR3s appeared in all four CD4+ subsets of Type 1 diabetes patients.

The sample comprised naive CD4+ T cells from blood. V gene TRBV27 combines with J gene TRBJ2-7; 8 bases map to TRBD2. The TCR sequence derives from a woman aged 18-35 years with type 1 diabetes. The DNA of the CDR3 is TGTGCCAGCAGTCCACTCGGACTAGCTTCATACGAGCAGTACTTC. Translating it yields CASSPLGLASYEQYF.